This T cell receptor beta chain comes out of a study of cytomegalovirus exposure and HLA in healthy donors. This PCR relied on a set of 60 Vbeta primers and 13 Jbeta primers. Profiled with immunoSEQ multiplex PCR; TCRdb holds only in-frame clones, not every one. The sample contains some 180,000 clones, under 85% of which appear only once. Trimming pared 5 bases from V and 0 bases from J, leaving 6 bases between. CDR3 length: 14 amino acids. Germline CDR1 and CDR2: SGHNT and YYREEE (reference sequence). This clone was picked up a small number of times. The material sequenced was PBMCs. This rearrangement joins TRBV5-4 to TRBJ2-6; no definite D call. This clonotype was sampled from a male donor in good health and CMV-seronegative. The CDR3 nucleotides read TGTGCCAGCAGTCCATTCTCTGGGGCCAACGTCCTGACTTTC. This gives the protein CASSPFSGANVLTF.